The clone carrying this T cell receptor (beta chain) was seen just once. The sample is drawn from a study of blood T cell repertoires in COVID-19. Study as a whole: Collection of acute and convalescent COVID-19 samples took place in the United States, Italy and Spain. T cells, B-cell-depleted T cells, or PBMCs supplied cDNA or gDNA.

Recruits, aged roughly 18 to 95 years, lived in 24 US areas. The data were produced by immunoSEQ multiplex PCR, yet TCRdb's version contains in-frame clones alone and is incomplete. The sample contains 300,000 to 400,000 clones, about nine tenths of which appear only once. V dropped 1 base and J dropped 3; count of bases not matched to a gene: 1. From germline, CDR1 is LNHNV and CDR2 YYDKDF (reference sequence). This CDR3 spans 15 amino acids. Specimen: PBMCs or T cells enriched from blood (not recorded which). The sequence came from a man aged 60-69 years who had recovered from COVID-19. The chain is built from TRBV15 and TRBJ2-1; 9 nucleotides agree with TRBD2. The CDR3 sequence: CATSRVSGSYNEQFF. The CDR3, as DNA: TGTGCCACCAGCAGAGTTAGCGGGAGCTACAATGAGCAGTTCTTC.